A selection of T cell receptor beta chains follows, all from one sample in a study of blood T cell repertoires in COVID-19. The repertoire was sequenced with immunoSEQ multiplex PCR; TCRdb's copy has only in-frame clones and lacks some. Among 100,000 to 150,000 clones listed, 65% to 90% were seen once. Sequenced: peripheral blood. These receptors were obtained from an elderly woman with acute or convalescent COVID-19. Both conserved end residues are part of each CDR3. A D gene is named only where the DNA matches it firmly. For some rows the clone size is stated as once, few or many, or as a class when expanded; others skip it.

TRBJ1-1,13,.,TRBD1,TRBV5-5,CASSFGQATEAFF,TGTGCCAGCAGTTTTGGACAGGCCACTGAAGCTTTCTTT
TRBJ1-2,11,.,.,TRBV20-1,CSATGDYGYTF,TGCAGTGCTACGGGGGACTATGGCTACACCTTC
TRBJ1-1,14,.,.,TRBV7-7,CASSPVEGGTEAFF,TGTGCTAGCAGCCCGGTGGAGGGAGGGACTGAAGCTTTCTTT
TRBJ1-2,14,.,.,TRBV4-3,CASSQDQGYYGYTF,TGCGCCAGCAGCCAAGATCAGGGATACTATGGCTACACCTTC
TRBJ2-3,14,few,.,TRBV28,CASTVGGGPDTQYF,TGTGCCAGCACCGTTGGGGGGGGCCCAGATACGCAGTATTTT
TRBJ2-2,14,.,.,TRBV10-1,CASSESGNTGELFF,TGCGCCAGCAGTGAGTCCGGGAACACCGGGGAGCTGTTTTTT
TRBJ1-6,14,.,.,TRBV6-5,CASSLRGYNSPLHF,TGTGCCAGCAGTTTAAGGGGTTATAATTCACCCCTCCACTTT
TRBJ2-6,17,.,TRBD1,TRBV5-6,CASTKPQDRIIDNVLTF,TGTGCCAGCACAAAGCCCCAGGACAGGATAATTGACAACGTCCTGACTTTC
TRBJ2-5,15,.,TRBD2,TRBV14,CASSQGAGVQETQYF,TGTGCCAGCAGCCAAGGTGCGGGGGTACAAGAGACCCAGTACTTC
TRBJ1-2,13,.,.,TRBV6-5,CASSYGQGGGYTF,TGTGCCAGCAGTTACGGCCAGGGAGGAGGCTACACCTTC
TRBJ2-3,14,.,TRBD2,TRBV7-2,CASSPSGGSDTQYF,TGTGCCAGCAGCCCTAGCGGGGGTTCAGATACGCAGTATTTT
TRBJ2-1,14,.,.,TRBV3-1/TRBV3-2,CASSQTRRGNEQFF,TGTGCCAGCAGCCAAACCAGGAGGGGCAATGAGCAGTTCTTC
TRBJ2-3,15,.,TRBD1,TRBV25-1,CASSENRTGKYTQYF,TGTGCCAGCAGTGAAAATCGGACAGGGAAATATACGCAGTATTTT
TRBJ1-5,15,.,.,TRBV19,CASSKGPGDGQPQHF,TGTGCCAGTAGTAAGGGGCCAGGGGATGGGCAGCCCCAGCATTTT
TRBJ1-2,13,.,.,TRBV20-1,CSASALGGNGYTF,TGCAGTGCTAGTGCCCTTGGGGGGAATGGCTACACCTTC
TRBJ2-7,16,.,.,TRBV19,CASSRMLGLGNYEQYF,TGTGCCAGTAGTCGTATGTTGGGACTGGGAAACTACGAGCAGTACTTC